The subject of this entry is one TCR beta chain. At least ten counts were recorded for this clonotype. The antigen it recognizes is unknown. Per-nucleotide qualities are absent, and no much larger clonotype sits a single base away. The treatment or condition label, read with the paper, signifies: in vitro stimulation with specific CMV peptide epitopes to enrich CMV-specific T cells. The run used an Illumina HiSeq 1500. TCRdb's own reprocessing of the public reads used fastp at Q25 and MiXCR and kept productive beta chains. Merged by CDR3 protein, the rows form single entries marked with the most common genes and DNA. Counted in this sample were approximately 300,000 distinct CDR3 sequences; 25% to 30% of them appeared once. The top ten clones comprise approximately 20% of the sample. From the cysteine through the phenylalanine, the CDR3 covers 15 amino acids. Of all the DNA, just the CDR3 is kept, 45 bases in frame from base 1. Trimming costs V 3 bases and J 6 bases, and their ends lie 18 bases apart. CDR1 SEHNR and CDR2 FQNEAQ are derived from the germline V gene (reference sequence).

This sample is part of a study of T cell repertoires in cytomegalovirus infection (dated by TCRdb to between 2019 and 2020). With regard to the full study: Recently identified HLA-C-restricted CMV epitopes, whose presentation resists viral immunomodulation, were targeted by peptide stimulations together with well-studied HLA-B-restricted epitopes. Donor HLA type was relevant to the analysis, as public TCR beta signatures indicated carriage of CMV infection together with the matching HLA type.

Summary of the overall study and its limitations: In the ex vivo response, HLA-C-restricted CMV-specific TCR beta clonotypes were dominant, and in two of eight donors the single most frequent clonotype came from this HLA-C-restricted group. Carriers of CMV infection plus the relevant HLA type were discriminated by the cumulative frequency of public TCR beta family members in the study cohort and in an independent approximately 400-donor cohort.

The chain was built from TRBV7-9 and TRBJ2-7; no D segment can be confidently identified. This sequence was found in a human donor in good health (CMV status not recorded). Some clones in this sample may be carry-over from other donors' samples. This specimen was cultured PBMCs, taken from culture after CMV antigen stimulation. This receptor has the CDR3 CASSLTGLIGREQYF. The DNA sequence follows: TGTGCCAGCAGCTTGACCGGGCTGATAGGACGCGAGCAGTACTTC.